The rows below give T cell receptor beta chains drawn from one sample of a study of blood T cell repertoires in COVID-19. Sequencing was performed with immunoSEQ multiplex PCR; in TCRdb, only in-frame clones are kept and a portion is missing. Here the sample spans 250,000 or so clones, around 89% being singletons. Input material: PBMCs or T cells enriched from blood (not recorded which). These receptors originate from a man aged 35 to 55 who had recovered from COVID-19. CDR3s leave out the opening cysteine and the closing phenylalanine or tryptophan. Each record gives: J gene, D gene, V gene, CDR3 protein. D genes are given only for firm matches.

J: TRBJ1-2
D: -
V: TRBV27
CDR3: ASSLFGGAGPYGYT

J: TRBJ1-5
D: -
V: TRBV5-6
CDR3: ASSLDRGAGNQPQH

J: TRBJ1-1
D: -
V: TRBV6-6
CDR3: ASSTHSQKNTEAF

J: TRBJ1-1
D: TRBD1
V: TRBV5-5
CDR3: ASSSGTGVWDTEAF

J: TRBJ1-5
D: TRBD1
V: TRBV10-2
CDR3: ASNGGTGGYQPQH

J: TRBJ2-3
D: -
V: TRBV28
CDR3: ASSLRTDTQY

J: TRBJ1-1
D: TRBD1
V: TRBV18
CDR3: ASSPRTGRAEAF

J: TRBJ1-1
D: -
V: TRBV27
CDR3: ASSFAGKNTEAF

J: TRBJ2-7
D: -
V: TRBV11-2
CDR3: ASSLEQGDYEQY

J: TRBJ2-7
D: -
V: TRBV28
CDR3: ASSLFRGKNEQY

J: TRBJ2-7
D: -
V: TRBV7-9
CDR3: ASSPPTGLSSYEQY

J: TRBJ2-1
D: TRBD2
V: TRBV7-2
CDR3: ASSLEAGLAGSRWNEQF

J: TRBJ2-7
D: TRBD2
V: TRBV7-8
CDR3: ASSRLAGGSYEQY

J: TRBJ2-6
D: -
V: TRBV11-2
CDR3: ASSGKAGTGANVLT

J: TRBJ2-1
D: TRBD2
V: TRBV7-7
CDR3: ASSPGGTSTNEQF

J: TRBJ2-7
D: TRBD1
V: TRBV14
CDR3: ASSQAGTGTYEQY

J: TRBJ1-2
D: TRBD1
V: TRBV11-2
CDR3: ASSLVASQGAGGYT

J: TRBJ2-7
D: TRBD2
V: TRBV19
CDR3: ASSISSGRLYEQY

J: TRBJ1-3
D: TRBD1
V: TRBV18
CDR3: ASSPPDRGISGNTIY

J: TRBJ2-7
D: TRBD1
V: TRBV5-4
CDR3: ASSLLGQALSYEQY

J: TRBJ1-3
D: -
V: TRBV19
CDR3: ASGWAPGNTIY

J: TRBJ1-1
D: TRBD1
V: TRBV5-1
CDR3: ASSSGQGFTEAF

J: TRBJ2-5
D: TRBD1
V: TRBV24-1
CDR3: ATSTGTGLGETQY

J: TRBJ1-3
D: TRBD1
V: TRBV29-1
CDR3: SVTGSSGNTIY

J: TRBJ1-5
D: -
V: TRBV9
CDR3: ASSRNRDNQPQH

J: TRBJ2-1
D: -
V: TRBV24-1
CDR3: ATSDRPGSRDNEQF